The next 8 T cell receptor beta chains were all read from a single sample in a study of blood T cell repertoires in COVID-19. Assay: immunoSEQ multiplex PCR; the TCRdb copy retains only in-frame clones and omits some. This sample carries 200,000 to 250,000 clones, approximately 83% of them seen once, and the ten largest clones take approximately 3%. The sequencing input was peripheral blood. The receptors were gathered from a young woman who had recovered from COVID-19.

This chain uses TRBV29-1 with TRBJ2-3; 9 bases fit TRBD2. V shed 5 bases, J shed 2 bases, and the junction held 5 bases outside the gene matches. From germline, CDR1 is SQVTM and CDR2 ANQGSEA. This CDR3 is 14 amino acids long. This chain's CDR3 is CSVSGGPYTDTQYF. Here the CDR3 DNA reads TGCAGCGTTAGCGGGGGGCCTTACACAGATACGCAGTATTTT.

The V call is TRBV4-1, the J call TRBJ2-3; TRBD1 matches 9 bases. V lost 1 base to trimming and J lost 5 bases; unmatched junction nucleotides: 7. Germline CDR1 reads MGHRA; CDR2 reads YSYEKL. The CDR3 is 16 residues long. The CDR3 sequence is CASSQVTGQGIDTQYF. CDR3 nucleotide sequence: TGCGCCAGCAGCCAAGTTACGGGACAGGGTATAGATACGCAGTATTTT.

This clone was observed once. This chain joins TRBV7-3 and TRBJ1-6; D gene ambiguous. The germline V gene has CDR1 SGHTA and CDR2 FQGTGA. Trimming left V 8 bases short and J 5 bases short, with 13 bases between. The CDR3 is made up of 14 amino acids. This CDR3 is CASSRGENNSPLHF. In DNA, the CDR3 is TGTGCCAGCTCCAGAGGAGAAAATAATTCACCCCTCCACTTT.

The gene calls are TRBV7-9 and TRBJ1-2; D might be TRBD1 (6 bases). With 4 bases removed from V and 2 bases from J, the gap between germline ends came to 11 bases. CDR3 length equals 14 residues. Germline assignment: CDR1 SEHNR and CDR2 FQNEAQ (reference sequence). The CDR3 DNA reads as TGTGCCAGCAGCTCGGGGGGGCCGAACTATGGCTACACCTTC. Translation: CASSSGGPNYGYTF.

In DNA form, the CDR3 reads TGTGCCAGCAGCCCCAATTGGGGACTCGGCAGTGAGCAGTTCTTC. Translating gives CASSPNWGLGSEQFF. The rearrangement uses TRBV14 and TRBJ2-1, with D possibly being TRBD2 (6 bases). The CDR3 loop spans 15 amino acids. The germline V and J ends were trimmed by 4 bases and 9 bases, with 19 bases remaining between them. The germline CDR1 and CDR2 sequences are SGHDN and FVKESK.

The rearrangement joins TRBV3-1 (or the pseudogene TRBV3-2) to TRBJ2-7; TRBD2 is a possible D gene (5 bases). The CDR3 is 13 residues long. Deletions cut 4 bases from V and 4 bases from J, with 11 bases between. CDR1 is LGHDT, CDR2 YNNKEL, per germline (reference sequence). The CDR3 loop is CASSRGLSYEQYF. For the CDR3, the DNA is TGTGCCAGCAGCCGCGGACTTAGTTACGAGCAGTACTTC.

The chain employs TRBV28 and TRBJ2-6; 7 nucleotides agree with TRBD2. CDR1 and CDR2 from the germline V gene are MDHEN and SYDVKM. This CDR3 region has 16 residues. Losses at the gene ends were 3 bases for V and 2 bases for J; bases not matched to a gene: 4. The DNA for the CDR3 is TGTGCCAGCAGTTTGGATGCGGGGGCTGGGGCCAACGTCCTGACTTTC. Its translation is CASSLDAGAGANVLTF. The whole variable domain, filled in from reference TRBV28 and TRBJ2-6, reads DVKVTQSSRYLVKRTGEKVFLECVQDMDHENMFWYRQDPGLGLRLIYFSYDVKMKEKGDIPEGYSVSREKKERFSLILESASTNQTSMYLCASSLDAGAGANVLTFGAGSRLTVL.

The V call is TRBV12-3 or TRBV12-4, the J call TRBJ1-1; D gene uncertain. This CDR3 has 11 amino acids. V was shortened by 6 bases and J by 7 bases, with 9 bases between the two germline ends. The CDR3 sequence: CASRWAGEAFF. CDR3 sequence (DNA): TGTGCCAGCAGATGGGCCGGTGAAGCTTTCTTT.